Listed here are 13 T cell receptor beta chains from one sample, sequenced in a study of OX40 agonist ivuxolimab in advanced cancers. The assay was immunoSEQ multiplex PCR, and TCRdb's table has in-frame clones only and misses some. The table lists some 51,000 clones, around 86% of them singletons, with 10% to 15% in the top ten. The sequencing here drew on CD4+ or CD8+ T cells sorted from blood, taken in a trial of the OX40 agonist ivuxolimab. Receptor source: an adult with an advanced solid tumor such as melanoma, head and neck, liver or kidney cancer.

This chain connects TRBV7-9 to TRBJ2-3, with 9 bases aligning to TRBD1. This CDR3 spans 15 amino acids. J gave up 4 bases and V 1 base, and 3 bases lay outside the gene matches. CDR1 and CDR2 (germline): SEHNR, FQNEAQ (reference sequence). The CDR3 region is CASSLGGTGPDTQYF. CDR3 bases: TGTGCCAGCAGCTTAGGGGGGACAGGGCCAGATACGCAGTATTTT. Filled out from reference TRBV7-9 and TRBJ2-3, the complete variable domain reads DTGVSQNPRHKITKRGQNVTFRCDPISEHNRLYWYRQTLGQGPEFLTYFQNEAQLEKSRLLSDRFSAERPKGSFSTLEIQRTEQGDSAMYLCASSLGGTGPDTQYFGPGTRLTVL.

This clone has just one count. V and J are TRBV7-9 and TRBJ1-1; the D is unclear. The length of the CDR3 is 11 residues. Per the germline V gene, CDR1 is SEHNR and CDR2 is FQNEAQ (reference sequence). V lost 3 bases and J lost 1, with 0 bases in between. The CDR3 nucleotides read TGTGCCAGCAGCTTGAACACTGAAGCTTTCTTT. It yields the protein CASSLNTEAFF.

In this sample, this clone turned up many times. The chain combines TRBV11-2 with TRBJ1-1, with no clear D. V was clipped by 4 bases and J by 2 bases, with 17 bases between them. The germline V gene encodes CDR1 SGHAT and CDR2 FQNNGV. The CDR3 is 16 residues long. The CDR3 loop reads CASSSLFGEGNTEAFF. The CDR3 DNA is TGTGCCAGCAGCTCCCTCTTCGGGGAGGGAAACACTGAAGCTTTCTTT.

The chain couples TRBV6-5 to TRBJ2-7; perhaps TRBD1 as D (7 bases). CDR3 length: 15 residues. V dropped 7 bases and J dropped 4 bases, with 20 bases sitting between them. Germline assignment: CDR1 MNHEY and CDR2 SVGAGI. Written as DNA, the CDR3 is TGTGCCAGCACCCAACGGAACAGGGGAGGATACGAGCAGTACTTC. Protein product: CASTQRNRGGYEQYF.

CDR3 sequence (DNA): TGTGCCAGCAGCTCCTCCAACAGCTACGAGCAGTACTTC. The encoded protein is CASSSSNSYEQYF. The chain joins TRBV7-9 to TRBJ2-7, with D hard to call. Trimming stripped 4 bases from V and 3 bases from J, with 10 bases between. The CDR3 length is 13 residues. Germline V gives CDR1 SEHNR, CDR2 FQNEAQ (reference sequence).

This clone was seen only once. The genes are TRBV9 and TRBJ1-5; D remains ambiguous. Between the trimmed V and J ends, which lost 4 bases and 6 bases, there was a span of 20 bases. This CDR3 spans 16 amino acids. Germline V gene data show CDR1 as SGDLS and CDR2 as YYNGEE. The CDR3 region is CASSPQPYGAGQPQHF. In DNA form, the CDR3 reads TGTGCCAGCAGCCCTCAGCCGTACGGCGCGGGTCAGCCCCAGCATTTT.

The V gene is TRBV5-6, the J gene TRBJ1-1, with D unclear. Deletions cut 3 bases from V and 7 bases from J, with 10 bases between. Germline V gene data show CDR1 as SGHDT and CDR2 as YYEEEE. The CDR3 totals 12 residues. The CDR3 DNA sequence: TGTGCCAGCAGCTGGGGAGAACATGAAGCTTTCTTT. Translation gives CASSWGEHEAFF.

The V call is TRBV4-2, the J call TRBJ2-5, with D perhaps matching TRBD1 (5 bases). Trimming took 5 bases from V and 6 from J, leaving 22 bases between them. Per the germline V gene, CDR1 is LGHNA and CDR2 is YNFKEQ. The CDR3 is made up of 16 amino acids. The DNA for the CDR3 is TGTGCCAGCAGCTGGTCCCCGGACACGGATTTTAAGACCCAGTACTTC. This gives the protein CASSWSPDTDFKTQYF.

This clone was picked up one time. The DNA of the CDR3 is TGTGCCAGCAGCAGTGGAAACACCATATATTTT. This codes for CASSSGNTIYF. The rearrangement links TRBV11-3 to TRBJ1-3; no definite D call. The CDR3 has 11 residues. The germline gives CDR1 SGHNT, CDR2 YENEEA. The V end lost 5 bases, the J end lost 3 bases, and 2 bases lay between the germline ends.

This chain uses TRBV18 with TRBJ1-2; D is perhaps TRBD1 (5 bases). Trimming stripped 5 bases from V and 4 bases from J, with 14 bases between. The CDR3 has 14 amino acids. CDR1 KGHSH and CDR2 LQKENI come from the germline V gene. The CDR3 sequence is CASSVGGGGYGYTF. CDR3 nucleotide sequence: TGTGCCAGCTCAGTCGGCGGGGGGGGCTATGGCTACACCTTC. The full variable domain, in which reference TRBV18 and TRBJ1-2 provide the parts outside the CDR3, is NAGVMQNPRHLVRRRGQEARLRCSPMKGHSHVYWYRQLPEEGLKFMVYLQKENIIDESGMPKERFSAEFPKEGPSILRIQQVVRGDSAAYFCASSVGGGGYGYTFGSGTRLTVV.

J is TRBJ2-2 and V is TRBV4-1; maybe TRBD2 (6 bases). The length of the CDR3 is 15 residues. The germline gives CDR1 MGHRA, CDR2 YSYEKL. V was trimmed by 11 bases and J by 4 bases, leaving 20 bases between them. CDR3 DNA sequence: TGCGCCGGAGGAGGGGAGCCAGGGACCACCGGGGAGCTGTTTTTT. Amino acid sequence: CAGGGEPGTTGELFF.

The chain couples TRBV27 to TRBJ1-6, with D perhaps matching TRBD1 (5 bases). V lost 6 bases and J 3 bases, leaving 9 bases between the germline ends. This CDR3 comprises 14 residues. Germline CDR1 is MNHEY and CDR2 is SMNVEV (reference sequence). The CDR3 sequence: CASRLDSYNSPLHF. CDR3 in DNA: TGTGCCAGCAGACTTGACAGCTATAATTCACCCCTCCACTTT.

The CDR3 loop is CASSARTAGGNTIYF. For the CDR3, the DNA is TGTGCCAGCAGCGCAAGGACAGCTGGGGGAAACACCATATATTTT. The chain carries TRBV9 and TRBJ1-3; maybe TRBD1 (6 bases). Germline V CDR1 and CDR2: SGDLS, YYNGEE. The CDR3 extends over 15 amino acids. V was pared by 3 bases and J by 4 bases, with 14 bases between.